Only one count was recorded for the clone carrying this TCR beta chain. Its target is unknown. The source of the sample is a study of cytomegalovirus exposure and HLA in healthy donors. Overall study findings and caveats: Later analysis associated a missense DCLRE1C variant with TCR beta V- and J-gene trimming.

Though nominally healthy at sampling, donors likely had unrecorded immune exposures. Primers: 60 Vbeta forward and 13 Jbeta reverse. Produced via immunoSEQ multiplex PCR; TCRdb's table is partial and in-frame only. The repertoire consists of 120,000 to 150,000 clones, with more than 70% occurring once and the leading ten covering 1.5% to 2%. The specimen sequenced was PBMCs. The sequence was obtained from a woman aged 40 to 50 in good health and CMV-seronegative.

For the CDR3, the DNA is TGTGCCAGCAGCTCCTACGGCAGGGCCCACGAGCAGTACTTC. This encodes CASSSYGRAHEQYF. V and J are TRBV7-9 and TRBJ2-7, with D possibly matching TRBD1 (5 bases). Germline values: CDR1 SEHNR, CDR2 FQNEAQ (reference sequence). CDR3 length: 14 residues. Trimming shortened V by 4 bases and J by 5 bases, and 15 bases separated the two germline ends.